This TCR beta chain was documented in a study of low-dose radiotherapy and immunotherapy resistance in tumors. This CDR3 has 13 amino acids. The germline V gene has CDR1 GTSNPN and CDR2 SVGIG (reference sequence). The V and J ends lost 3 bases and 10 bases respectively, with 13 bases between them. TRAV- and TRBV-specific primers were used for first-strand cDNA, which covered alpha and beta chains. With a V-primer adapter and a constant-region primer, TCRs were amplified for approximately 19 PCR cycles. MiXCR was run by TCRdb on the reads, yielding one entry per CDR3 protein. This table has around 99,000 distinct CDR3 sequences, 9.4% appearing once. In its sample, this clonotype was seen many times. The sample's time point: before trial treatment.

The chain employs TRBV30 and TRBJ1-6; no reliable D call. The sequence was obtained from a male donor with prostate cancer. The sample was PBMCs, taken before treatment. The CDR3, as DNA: TGTGCCTGGAGCCCCGAGTATCCGTCACCCCTCCACTTT. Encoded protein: CAWSPEYPSPLHF.